One sample yielded the 5 T cell receptor beta chains listed below, sequenced in a study of T cell changes during pregnancy in multiple sclerosis. Assay: immunoSEQ multiplex PCR; the TCRdb copy retains only in-frame clones and omits some. The table shows around 40,000 clones, with roughly nine tenths occurring only once. This specimen was CD4+ T cells from peripheral blood mononuclear cells, taken before pregnancy. The receptors were gathered from a female donor with multiple sclerosis, enrolled in a pregnancy study.

CDR3 loop: CAWSVQETQYF. CDR3 DNA sequence: TGTGCCTGGAGTGTCCAGGAGACCCAGTACTTC. The rearrangement links TRBV30 to TRBJ2-5; no firm D call. V lost 0 bases to trimming and J lost 5 bases, with 4 bases between them. CDR1 and CDR2 from the germline V gene are GTSNPN and SVGIG (reference sequence). This CDR3 spans 11 amino acids.

This sequence joins TRBV7-9 and TRBJ1-1; D perhaps matches TRBD1 (5 bases). This CDR3 region has 12 residues. The germline CDR1 and CDR2 sequences are SEHNR and FQNEAQ (reference sequence). Trimming stripped 8 bases from V and 4 bases from J, with 11 bases between. The CDR3 is CASDQGGTEAFF. The CDR3 DNA follows: TGTGCCAGCGACCAGGGAGGCACTGAAGCTTTCTTT.

The chain combines TRBV2 with TRBJ1-5; 9 nucleotides match TRBD1. Germline V gene data show CDR1 as SNHLY and CDR2 as FYNNEI. The ends lost 6 bases at V and 5 bases at J; junction bases unmatched: 14. The CDR3 consists of 17 residues. CDR3 protein: CASSAVAGTGNYQPQHF. As DNA, the CDR3 is TGTGCCAGCAGCGCCGTTGCTGGGACAGGGAATTATCAGCCCCAGCATTTT.

The gene calls are TRBV6-1 and TRBJ1-2; D is unclear. The CDR3 runs 14 residues. V shed 1 base and J shed 4 bases, with 10 bases lying between them. The germline V gene has CDR1 MNHNS and CDR2 SASEGT. CDR3 DNA: TGTGCCAGCAGTGAAGTATACAAGATCTATGGCTACACCTTC. Protein sequence: CASSEVYKIYGYTF.

The chain carries TRBV23-1 and TRBJ1-2, with TRBD1 matching 12 bases. TRBV23-1 is an open reading frame whose function is uncertain. The trim removed 4 bases at V and 4 bases at J, leaving 7 bases unmatched. This CDR3 has 16 amino acids. CDR3 in amino acids: CASSPPGTGGPYGYTF. The CDR3, as DNA: TGCGCCAGCAGTCCACCGGGGACAGGGGGCCCCTATGGCTACACCTTC.